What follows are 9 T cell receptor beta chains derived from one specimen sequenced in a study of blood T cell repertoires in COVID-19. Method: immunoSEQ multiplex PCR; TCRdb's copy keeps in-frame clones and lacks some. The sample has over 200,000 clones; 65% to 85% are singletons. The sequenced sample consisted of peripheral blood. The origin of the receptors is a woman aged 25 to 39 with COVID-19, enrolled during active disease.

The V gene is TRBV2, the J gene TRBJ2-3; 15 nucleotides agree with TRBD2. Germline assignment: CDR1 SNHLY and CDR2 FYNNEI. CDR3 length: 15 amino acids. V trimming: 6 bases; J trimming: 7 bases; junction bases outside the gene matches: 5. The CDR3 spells CASSGLAGGPYTQYF. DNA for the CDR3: TGTGCCAGCAGCGGACTAGCGGGAGGGCCCTATACGCAGTATTTT. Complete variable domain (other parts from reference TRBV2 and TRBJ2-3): EPEVTQTPSHQVTQMGQEVILRCVPISNHLYFYWYRQILGQKVEFLVSFYNNEISEKSEIFDDQFSVERPDGSNFTLKIRSTKLEDSAMYFCASSGLAGGPYTQYFGPGTRLTVL.

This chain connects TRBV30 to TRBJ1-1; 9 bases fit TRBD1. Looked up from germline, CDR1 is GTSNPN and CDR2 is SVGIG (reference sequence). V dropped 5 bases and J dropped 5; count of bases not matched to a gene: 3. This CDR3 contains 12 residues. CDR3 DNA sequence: TGTGCCTGGGACAGGGGGGAAACTGAAGCTTTCTTT. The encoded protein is CAWDRGETEAFF.

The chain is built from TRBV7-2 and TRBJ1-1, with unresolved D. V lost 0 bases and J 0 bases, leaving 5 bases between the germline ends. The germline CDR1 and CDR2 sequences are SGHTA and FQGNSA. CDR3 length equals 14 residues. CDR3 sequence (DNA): TGTGCCAGCAGCTTAGCCGCGTTGAACACTGAAGCTTTCTTT. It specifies CASSLAALNTEAFF. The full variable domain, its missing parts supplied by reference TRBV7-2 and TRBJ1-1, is GAGVSQSPSNKVTEKGKDVELRCDPISGHTALYWYRQSLGQGLEFLIYFQGNSAPDKSGLPSDRFSAERTGGSVSTLTIQRTQQEDSAVYLCASSLAALNTEAFFGQGTRLTVV.

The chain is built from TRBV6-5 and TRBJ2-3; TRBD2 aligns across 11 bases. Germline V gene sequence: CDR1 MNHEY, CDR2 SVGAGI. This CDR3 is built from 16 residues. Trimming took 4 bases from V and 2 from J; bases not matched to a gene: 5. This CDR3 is CASSSRTSGYTDTQYF. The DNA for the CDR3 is TGTGCCAGCAGTTCCCGGACTAGCGGGTACACAGATACGCAGTATTTT.

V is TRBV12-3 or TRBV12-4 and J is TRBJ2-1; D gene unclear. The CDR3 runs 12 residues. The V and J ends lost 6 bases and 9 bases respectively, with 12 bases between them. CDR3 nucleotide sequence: TGTGCCAGCAGCCTAGGCCCAGTTGAGCAGTTCTTC. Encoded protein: CASSLGPVEQFF.

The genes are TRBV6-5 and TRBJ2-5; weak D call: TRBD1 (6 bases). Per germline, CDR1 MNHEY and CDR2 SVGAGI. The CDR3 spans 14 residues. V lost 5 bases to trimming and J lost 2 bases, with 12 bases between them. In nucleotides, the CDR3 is TGTGCCAGCAGTCGCTTTACAGGGCAAGAGACCCAGTACTTC. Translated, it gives CASSRFTGQETQYF.

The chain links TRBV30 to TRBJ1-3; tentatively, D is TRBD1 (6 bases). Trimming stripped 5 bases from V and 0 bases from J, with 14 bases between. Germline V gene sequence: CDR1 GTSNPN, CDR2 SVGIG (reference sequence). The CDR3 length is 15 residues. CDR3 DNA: TGTGCCTGGTCGCCCGGACAGTTCTCTGGAAACACCATATATTTT. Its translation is CAWSPGQFSGNTIYF.

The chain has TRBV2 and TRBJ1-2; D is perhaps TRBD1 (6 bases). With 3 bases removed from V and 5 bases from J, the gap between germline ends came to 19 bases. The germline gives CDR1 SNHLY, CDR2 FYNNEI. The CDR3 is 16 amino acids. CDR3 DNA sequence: TGTGCCAGCAGTGACCCCAGGGGAAGGGGTAGGTATGGCTACACCTTC. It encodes CASSDPRGRGRYGYTF.

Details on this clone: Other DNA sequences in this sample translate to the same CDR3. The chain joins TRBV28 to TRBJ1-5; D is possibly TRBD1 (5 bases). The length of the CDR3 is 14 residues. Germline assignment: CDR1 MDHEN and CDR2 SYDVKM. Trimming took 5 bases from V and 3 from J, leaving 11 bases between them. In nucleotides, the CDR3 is TGTGCCAGCAGTCCCCGGGACTTCAATCAGCCCCAGCATTTT. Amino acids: CASSPRDFNQPQHF.